This entry describes one TCR beta chain. The CDR3 has 13 amino acids. Trimming shortened V by 1 base and J by 4 bases, and 11 bases separated the two germline ends. CDR1 is GTSNPN, CDR2 SVGIG, per germline (reference sequence). This entry is derived from a study of blood T cell repertoires in COVID-19. Data came from immunoSEQ multiplex PCR; TCRdb stores just in-frame clones and leaves some out. The sample lists about 140,000 clones; 80% to 85% were seen once. Sequencing input: peripheral blood. The rearrangement uses TRBV30 and TRBJ2-7, with D perhaps TRBD1 (6 bases). This clonotype was sampled from an older woman with acute or convalescent COVID-19. CDR3: CAWSEGQLYEQYF. CDR3 bases: TGTGCCTGGAGTGAAGGACAGCTTTACGAGCAGTACTTC.